The 26 T cell receptor beta chains given below trace back to one sample, sequenced in a study of T and B cells in COVID-19 patients. Blood genomic DNA input for TRB amplification was about 240-550 ng. BIOMED2 TRB-A/B primer pools were used in multiplex TRB PCR. TCRdb independently ran MiXCR on the multiplex PCR reads; one entry per CDR3 protein. The sample includes approximately 5,200 distinct CDR3 sequences, just under 20% of them seen just once. The specimen was blood. The receptors stem from a human donor who had recovered from COVID-19.

The chain couples TRBV12-3 or TRBV12-4 to TRBJ1-6; D remains unclear. The CDR3 consists of 16 residues. V gave up 6 bases and J gave up 0 bases, with 12 bases separating them. In DNA, the CDR3 is TGTGCCAGCAGCCCGTACCGGAGCTCCTATAATTCACCCCTCCACTTT. Translating it yields CASSPYRSSYNSPLHF.

The rearrangement uses TRBV20-1 and TRBJ2-7, with 7 bases fitting TRBD1. The CDR3 length is 15 residues. The J segment lost 0 bases and the V segment lost 1 base, leaving 6 bases of the junction unmatched. The germline V gene has CDR1 DFQATT and CDR2 SNEGSKA (reference sequence). The CDR3 DNA sequence: TGCAGTGCTAGAGGGCCGGGACAGCCCTCCTACGAGCAGTACTTC. Its translation is CSARGPGQPSYEQYF.

By sample fraction, this clonotype is medium-sized. This chain links TRBV15 with TRBJ1-3, with D perhaps matching TRBD1 (6 bases). The germline V gene has CDR1 LNHNV and CDR2 YYDKDF (reference sequence). V lost 1 base to trimming and J lost 3 bases, with 10 bases between them. This CDR3 region has 15 residues. CDR3 loop: CATSRGTANGNTIYF. The CDR3 DNA sequence: TGTGCCACCAGCAGAGGGACAGCTAATGGAAACACCATATATTTT.

By proportion, this clonotype is medium-sized. This sequence joins TRBV10-3 and TRBJ2-7; tentative D call: TRBD1 (5 bases). Trimming took 6 bases from V and 0 from J, leaving 15 bases between them. The CDR3 is 15 residues long. Germline lookup yields CDR1 ENHRY and CDR2 SYGVKD. The CDR3 nucleotides are TGTGCCATCAGCTCCCCGGTGGGGCGCTCCTACGAGCAGTACTTC. This codes for CAISSPVGRSYEQYF.

This clonotype has at least ten counts. J is TRBJ1-3 and V is TRBV5-1; D perhaps matches TRBD1 (6 bases). V was shortened by 4 bases and J by 0 bases, with 11 bases between the two germline ends. The CDR3 runs 15 residues. CDR1 is SGHRS, CDR2 YFSETQ, per germline. CDR3 protein: CASSRGTVSGNTIYF. As DNA, the CDR3 is TGCGCCAGCAGCAGGGGGACGGTCTCTGGAAACACCATATATTTT.

This clonotype came up a few times. V is TRBV20-1 and J is TRBJ1-2; D is uncertain. There are 12 residues in the CDR3. The germline gives CDR1 DFQATT, CDR2 SNEGSKA (reference sequence). Trimming pared 2 bases from V and 4 bases from J, leaving 8 bases between. The DNA for the CDR3 is TGCAGTGCTAGATTGGGTACCTATGGCTACACCTTC. Its translation: CSARLGTYGYTF.

By its share, this clonotype is medium-sized. The chain has TRBV6-6 and TRBJ2-1; perhaps D is TRBD1 or TRBD2 (6 bases each). Germline lookup yields CDR1 MNHNY and CDR2 SVGAGI (reference sequence). This CDR3 is 16 amino acids long. V shed 5 bases and J shed 10 bases, with 24 bases lying between them. The CDR3 sequence: CASSHLAGGPLGEQFF. CDR3 bases: TGTGCCAGCAGTCACTTGGCCGGGGGCCCCTTGGGAGAGCAGTTCTTC.

The J gene is TRBJ2-7, the V gene TRBV29-1, with 13 bases identical to TRBD2. The germline CDR1 and CDR2 sequences are SQVTM and ANQGSEA. The CDR3 consists of 14 residues. Trimming at V came to 4 bases and at J to 0 bases, leaving 0 bases not matched to a gene. The CDR3 DNA is TGCAGCGTTGGGACTAGCGGGAGCTCCTACGAGCAGTACTTC. It is translated as CSVGTSGSSYEQYF.

By proportion, this clonotype is medium-sized (0.01 to 0.1%). The rearrangement links TRBV19 to TRBJ1-1; unclear D gene. Germline assignment: CDR1 LNHDA and CDR2 SQIVND (reference sequence). With 6 bases removed from V and 3 bases from J, the gap between germline ends came to 11 bases. The CDR3 runs to 13 residues. The CDR3 DNA is TGTGCCAGTAGATCGGTGGGAGACACTGAAGCTTTCTTT. It codes for CASRSVGDTEAFF.

This clonotype was seen many times. The chain combines TRBV5-1 with TRBJ2-5, with 14 positions matching TRBD2. V was clipped by 3 bases and J by 5 bases; unmatched bases: 6. Germline V gene sequence: CDR1 SGHRS, CDR2 YFSETQ. This CDR3 region has 16 residues. The CDR3: CASSSGTSGRQETQYF. In DNA form, the CDR3 reads TGCGCCAGCAGCTCCGGGACTAGCGGGAGACAGGAGACCCAGTACTTC.

The rearrangement joins TRBV7-9 to TRBJ2-1; 7 nucleotides match TRBD1. V trimming: 5 bases; J trimming: 4 bases; junction bases outside the gene matches: 20. From germline, CDR1 is SEHNR and CDR2 FQNEAQ (reference sequence). There are 19 residues in the CDR3. This CDR3 reads CASSRAFTQGVDLYNEQFF. Here the CDR3 DNA reads TGTGCCAGCAGCCGAGCATTCACCCAGGGGGTCGATTTGTACAATGAGCAGTTCTTC.

The rearrangement uses TRBV2 and TRBJ2-7; tentatively, D is TRBD1 or TRBD2 (5 bases each). Germline V gives CDR1 SNHLY, CDR2 FYNNEI. Trimming stripped 3 bases from V and 0 bases from J, with 15 bases between. The CDR3 contains 16 residues. The CDR3 bases are TGTGCCAGCAGTGATATTGGGGACGGGCTCTCCTACGAGCAGTACTTC. Translation gives CASSDIGDGLSYEQYF.

This chain connects TRBV6-1 to TRBJ1-5; weak D call: TRBD1 (5 bases). CDR3 length: 14 amino acids. Trimming took 6 bases from V and 2 from J, leaving 11 bases between them. The germline gives CDR1 MNHNS, CDR2 SASEGT. The CDR3 region is CASSVGGGNQPQHF. The CDR3 DNA reads as TGTGCCAGCAGCGTGGGGGGGGGCAATCAGCCCCAGCATTTT.

Points on this clonotype: Being one base from a much bigger clone, this may be a read error. V gene TRBV24-1 combines with J gene TRBJ2-5; tentative D call: TRBD1 (5 bases). The CDR3 is 12 amino acids. Germline loops: CDR1 KGHDR, CDR2 SFDVKD. V shed 10 bases and J shed 4 bases, with 12 bases lying between them. The CDR3 DNA sequence: TGTGCCACGCAAGGGGTCGCAGAGACCCAGTACTTC. The encoded protein is CATQGVAETQYF.

By proportion, this clonotype is medium-sized. The CDR3 region is CASSLFRQGTGELFF. CDR3 bases: TGTGCCAGCAGCTTGTTTCGACAGGGTACCGGGGAGCTGTTTTTT. This rearrangement joins TRBV5-4 to TRBJ2-2; TRBD1 matches at 7 bases. Germline V gene sequence: CDR1 SGHNT, CDR2 YYREEE (reference sequence). This CDR3 is built from 15 residues. J lost 5 bases, V lost 1 base, and 5 bases had no gene match.

This clonotype is classed as medium-sized. This chain joins TRBV7-9 and TRBJ2-1, with a possible D match to TRBD2 (5 bases). Germline-derived CDR1 and CDR2 are SEHNR and FQNEAQ (reference sequence). Deletions cut 1 base from V and 8 bases from J, with 12 bases between. CDR3 length: 14 amino acids. The CDR3: CASSLGGEVDEQFF. As DNA, the CDR3 is TGTGCCAGCAGCTTAGGGGGAGAAGTTGATGAGCAGTTCTTC.

V gene TRBV18 combines with J gene TRBJ2-2; the D gene is possibly TRBD2 (5 bases). The CDR3 is made up of 15 amino acids. Germline V gene lookup returns CDR1 KGHSH and CDR2 LQKENI. Trimming shortened V by 3 bases and J by 4 bases, and 12 bases separated the two germline ends. CDR3 region: CASSPAGGSTGELFF. As DNA, the CDR3 is TGTGCCAGCTCACCGGCTGGCGGGTCCACCGGGGAGCTGTTTTTT.

The chain combines TRBV7-2 with TRBJ2-5; tentatively, D is TRBD1 or TRBD2 (6 bases each). CDR1 is SGHTA, CDR2 FQGNSA, per germline. The CDR3 contains 15 residues. The ends were cut back, 3 bases at V and 4 bases at J, with 15 bases in the middle. This chain's CDR3 is CASSFYWGAGETQYF. CDR3 DNA sequence: TGTGCCAGCAGCTTCTATTGGGGGGCCGGAGAGACCCAGTACTTC.

This clonotype turned up a few times. V usage is TRBV11-2 and J usage is TRBJ1-5; unclear D gene. Deletions cut 1 base from V and 6 bases from J, with 7 bases between. There are 13 residues in the CDR3. Germline V gene data show CDR1 as SGHAT and CDR2 as FQNNGV. CDR3 amino acids: CASSLGDTQPQHF. CDR3 DNA sequence: TGTGCCAGCAGCTTAGGGGATACTCAGCCCCAGCATTTT.

The chain combines TRBV29-1 with TRBJ2-5, with 10 nucleotides matching TRBD1. The CDR3 contains 15 residues. The trim removed 4 bases at V and 5 bases at J, leaving 10 bases unmatched. Germline CDR1 SQVTM, CDR2 ANQGSEA. The CDR3 DNA is TGCAGCGTTGTGTTTGGGACAGGGGAGGGGGAGACCCAGTACTTC. Protein sequence: CSVVFGTGEGETQYF.

This clonotype is medium-sized (0.01 to 0.1%) by share. V gene TRBV11-3 combines with J gene TRBJ1-3, with no clear D. CDR1 SGHNT and CDR2 YENEEA come from the germline V gene. CDR3 length equals 14 residues. V gave up 2 bases and J gave up 4 bases, with 9 bases separating them. As DNA, the CDR3 is TGTGCCAGCAGCTTATCGGGGATCGGAAACACCATATATTTT. It translates to CASSLSGIGNTIYF.

J is TRBJ1-4 and V is TRBV7-9; weak D call: TRBD1 (5 bases). Germline V lookup: CDR1 SEHNR, CDR2 FQNEAQ (reference sequence). The V end was cut by 2 bases, the J end by 8 bases, with 18 bases between. CDR3 length: 16 amino acids. The CDR3 DNA reads TGTGCCAGCAGCTTAACTATCGACAGCCGGAAGGAAAAACTGTTTTTT. It specifies CASSLTIDSRKEKLFF.

This clonotype was detected a few times. The V and J genes are TRBV5-1 and TRBJ1-1; 7 bases agree with TRBD1. CDR1 SGHRS and CDR2 YFSETQ come from the germline V gene. The CDR3 length is 13 residues. The V and J ends lost 5 bases and 1 base, in that order; junction bases with no gene match: 2. CDR3 protein: CASSWDRNTEAFF. The CDR3 region has the DNA TGCGCCAGCAGTTGGGACAGGAACACTGAAGCTTTCTTT.

Points on this clonotype: The junction and the germline gene differ at one end; a read error may be behind it. V gene TRBV5-6 combines with J gene TRBJ2-5; tentatively, D is TRBD2 (7 bases). Germline V gives CDR1 SGHDT, CDR2 YYEEEE. There are 13 residues in the CDR3. CDR3 nucleotides: TGTGTCAGCGGCCGGGGGGCGGGGGAGACCCAGTACTTC. This sequence encodes CVSGRGAGETQYF.

CDR3 region: CSARGDFGYTF. As DNA, the CDR3 is TGCAGTGCCCGGGGTGACTTCGGCTACACCTTC. This chain connects TRBV20-1 to TRBJ1-2; no clear D. V gave up 6 bases and J gave up 8 bases, with 13 bases separating them. From germline, CDR1 is DFQATT and CDR2 SNEGSKA (reference sequence). This CDR3 contains 11 residues.

This clonotype is judged medium-sized. V usage is TRBV7-9 and J usage is TRBJ2-3; D not certain. Germline values: CDR1 SEHNR, CDR2 FQNEAQ (reference sequence). V lost 0 bases to trimming and J lost 0 bases, with 4 bases between them. The length of the CDR3 is 14 residues. In DNA, the CDR3 is TGTGCCAGCAGCTTAGCGCACAGCACAGATACGCAGTATTTT. It specifies CASSLAHSTDTQYF.